Below, one T cell receptor beta chain is given with its context. Its antigen is still unknown. The data stem from a study of cytomegalovirus exposure and HLA in healthy donors. Findings and limits, study-wide: Reported results showed that the classifier diagnosed cytomegalovirus status with high specificity and sensitivity.

This CDR3 spans 12 amino acids. From germline, CDR1 is MNHEY and CDR2 SVGAGI. The ends were cut back, 5 bases at V and 10 bases at J, with 12 bases in the middle. 13 Jbeta primers and 60 Vbeta primers were used for the PCR. Sequenced by immunoSEQ multiplex PCR; TCRdb stores in-frame clones only, minus some. The sample contains approximately 190,000 clones, about four fifths of which appear only once. Sequencing was performed on PBMCs. The chain has TRBV6-5 and TRBJ2-1, with a weak D call TRBD2 (6 bases). The receptor was isolated from a boy younger than 10 in good health and CMV-seronegative. The CDR3 nucleotides are TGTGCCAGCAGTCGAAATAGCGGCGAGCAGTTCTTC. The encoded protein is CASSRNSGEQFF.